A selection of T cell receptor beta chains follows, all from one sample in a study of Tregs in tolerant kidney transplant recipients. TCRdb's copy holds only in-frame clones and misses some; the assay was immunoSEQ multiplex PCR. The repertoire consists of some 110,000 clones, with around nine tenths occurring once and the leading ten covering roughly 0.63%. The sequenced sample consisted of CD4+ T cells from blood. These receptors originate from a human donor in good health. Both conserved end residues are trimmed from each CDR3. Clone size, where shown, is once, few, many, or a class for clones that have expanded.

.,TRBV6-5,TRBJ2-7,ASSYSIGLAVGEQY
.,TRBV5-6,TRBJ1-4,ASSLAYALRETNEKLF
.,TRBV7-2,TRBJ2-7,ASSRTSVSSYEQY
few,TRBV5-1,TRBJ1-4,ASSATGDRDEKLF
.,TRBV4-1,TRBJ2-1,ASSTGTTKYNEQF
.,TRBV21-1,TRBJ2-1,ASSKGRQITEQF
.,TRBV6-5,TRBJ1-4,ASSQGTVENEKLF
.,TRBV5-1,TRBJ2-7,ASSPGTRAYEQY
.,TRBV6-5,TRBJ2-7,ASSSKGVAGRNEQY
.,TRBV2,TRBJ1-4,ASREIDPIGEKLF
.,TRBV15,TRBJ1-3,ATSSGGSGNTIY
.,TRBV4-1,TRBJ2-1,ASSRPGLAGVTEQF
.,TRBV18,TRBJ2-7,ASSPPGQNYEQY
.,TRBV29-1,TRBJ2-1,SVRTGVSYNEQF
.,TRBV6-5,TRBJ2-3,ASNLRGTSTDTQY
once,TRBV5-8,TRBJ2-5,ASSSWAQETQY
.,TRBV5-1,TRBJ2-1,ASSLVAQGGNNEQF